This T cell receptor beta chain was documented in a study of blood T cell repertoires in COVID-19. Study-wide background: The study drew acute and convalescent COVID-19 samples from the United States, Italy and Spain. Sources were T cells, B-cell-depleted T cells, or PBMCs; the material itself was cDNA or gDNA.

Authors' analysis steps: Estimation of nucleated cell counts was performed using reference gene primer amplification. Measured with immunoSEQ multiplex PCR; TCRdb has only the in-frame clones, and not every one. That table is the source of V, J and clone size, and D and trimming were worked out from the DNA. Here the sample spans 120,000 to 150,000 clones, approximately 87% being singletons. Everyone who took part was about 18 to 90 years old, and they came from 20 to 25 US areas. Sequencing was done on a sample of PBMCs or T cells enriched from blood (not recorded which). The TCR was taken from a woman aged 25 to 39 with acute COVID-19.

The CDR3 nucleotides read TGCGCCAGGATGGGACAGTTCTACGAGCAGTACTTC. Translation: CARMGQFYEQYF. This rearrangement joins TRBV4-3 to TRBJ2-7; 7 bases are a match to TRBD1. This CDR3 is 12 amino acids long. The trim removed 9 bases at V and 3 bases at J, leaving 5 bases unmatched. The germline V gene has CDR1 LGHNA and CDR2 YSLEER.